This entry lists 32 T cell receptor beta chains sequenced from one sample in a study of T cell responses to AZD1222 COVID-19 vaccine. Repertoires were generated with immunoSEQ multiplex PCR, while TCRdb's copy carries only in-frame clones and drops some. The table includes around 72,000 clones, around 87% detected once. Specimen: peripheral blood, collected on day 0 of AZD1222 vaccination. The source of these receptors is an adult in good health.

This chain links TRBV3-1 (or the pseudogene TRBV3-2) with TRBJ2-5; D unresolved. This CDR3 contains 15 residues. CDR1 is LGHDT, CDR2 YNNKEL, per germline (reference sequence). Trimming cost V 1 base and J 5 bases, with 14 bases left between them. The CDR3 loop reads CASSQVSGSEETQYF. Here the CDR3 DNA reads TGTGCCAGCAGCCAAGTTTCCGGATCTGAGGAGACCCAGTACTTC.

This rearrangement joins TRBV4-2 to TRBJ2-2, with a possible D match to TRBD1 (7 bases). The ends were cut back, 4 bases at V and 4 bases at J, with 19 bases in the middle. Germline-derived CDR1 and CDR2 are LGHNA and YNFKEQ. There are 17 residues in the CDR3. In DNA, the CDR3 is TGTGCCAGCAGCCCACAGGGGTGGGAGGATACCACCGGGGAGCTGTTTTTT. Its translation is CASSPQGWEDTTGELFF.

This chain connects TRBV6-5 to TRBJ2-3; the D gene is possibly TRBD2 (6 bases). Trimming removed 6 bases at V and 4 bases at J, with 17 bases between. This CDR3 has 15 residues. Germline V CDR1 and CDR2: MNHEY, SVGAGI. The CDR3 DNA reads TGTGCCAGCAGCTCCCAGGGAGGTGGGGCAGATACGCAGTATTTT. Protein product: CASSSQGGGADTQYF.

J is TRBJ1-6 and V is TRBV5-6; D is ambiguous. From germline, CDR1 is SGHDT and CDR2 YYEEEE. The CDR3 extends over 13 amino acids. Trimming shortened V by 2 bases and J by 7 bases, and 7 bases separated the two germline ends. This CDR3 is CASSFIGNSPLHF. The CDR3 coding sequence is TGTGCCAGCAGCTTCATCGGGAATTCACCCCTCCACTTT.

The chain employs TRBV25-1 and TRBJ1-2, with 7 bases identical to TRBD1. This CDR3 has 15 amino acids. Germline V gene sequence: CDR1 MGHDK, CDR2 SYGVNS. J lost 4 bases, V lost 4 bases, and 9 bases had no gene match. The DNA of the CDR3 is TGTGCCAGCAGTGGTTTAAACAGGGGATTCTATGGCTACACCTTC. This gives the protein CASSGLNRGFYGYTF.

The chain carries TRBV28 and TRBJ2-1, with 9 positions matching TRBD1. CDR1 is MDHEN, CDR2 SYDVKM, per germline. This CDR3 has 15 amino acids. The V gene end was trimmed by 3 bases and the J gene end by 8 bases; junction bases not matched to a gene: 8. CDR3 sequence (DNA): TGTGCCAGCAGTTTCGGGACAGGGTTTGTGGATGAGCAGTTCTTC. This encodes CASSFGTGFVDEQFF.

J is TRBJ2-7 and V is TRBV19, with unresolved D. This CDR3 comprises 11 residues. V was shortened by 2 bases and J by 5 bases, with 4 bases between the two germline ends. Germline CDR1 LNHDA, CDR2 SQIVND (reference sequence). This CDR3 reads CASSISNEQYF. In DNA form, the CDR3 reads TGTGCCAGTAGTATAAGTAACGAGCAGTACTTC. Using reference TRBV19 and TRBJ2-7 for the parts outside the CDR3, the full variable domain is DGGITQSPKYLFRKEGQNVTLSCEQNLNHDAMYWYRQDPGQGLRLIYYSQIVNDFQKGDIAEGYSVSREKKESFPLTVTSAQKNPTAFYLCASSISNEQYFGPGTRLTVT.

The gene calls are TRBV5-1 and TRBJ2-3; D may correspond to TRBD1 or TRBD2 (7 bases each). V lost 0 bases to trimming and J lost 2 bases, with 13 bases between them. This CDR3 comprises 16 residues. Germline-derived CDR1 and CDR2 are SGHRS and YFSETQ. The DNA for the CDR3 is TGCGCCAGCAGCTTGGGGGAGGGGGCTATCACAGATACGCAGTATTTT. Encoded protein: CASSLGEGAITDTQYF.

In its sample, this clone was seen a few times. CDR3: CASSSRGQGNEQFF. The CDR3 nucleotides are TGTGCCAGCAGCTCGAGAGGTCAAGGGAATGAGCAGTTCTTC. The chain links TRBV11-2 to TRBJ2-1, with D unclear. The germline V gene has CDR1 SGHAT and CDR2 FQNNGV. CDR3 length equals 14 residues. The V gene lost 4 bases and the J gene lost 7 bases, with 14 bases spanning the gap.

The chain is built from TRBV19 and TRBJ2-7; D gene unclear. CDR1 and CDR2 (germline): LNHDA, SQIVND (reference sequence). V lost 3 bases, J lost 3 bases, and 9 bases lay in between. This CDR3 has 13 amino acids. The CDR3 loop reads CASSIRAGYEQYF. For the CDR3, the DNA is TGTGCCAGTAGTATTCGGGCAGGCTACGAGCAGTACTTC.

This clone was counted a single time. The chain recombines TRBV28 with TRBJ1-1; D may be TRBD1 (5 bases). The CDR3 loop spans 12 amino acids. V shed 2 bases and J shed 14 bases, with 15 bases lying between them. Germline loops: CDR1 MDHEN, CDR2 SYDVKM. This chain's CDR3 is CASSLPNRSSFF. CDR3 bases: TGTGCCAGCAGTTTACCGAACAGGAGCAGCTTCTTT.

The genes are TRBV11-2 and TRBJ2-1; 16 bases match TRBD2. CDR1 and CDR2 from the germline V gene are SGHAT and FQNNGV. CDR3 length: 18 amino acids. Losses at the gene ends were 3 bases for V and 6 bases for J; bases not matched to a gene: 8. The CDR3 is CASSFAGTSGGGINEQFF. The CDR3 bases are TGTGCCAGCAGCTTCGCTGGGACTAGCGGGGGGGGTATCAATGAGCAGTTCTTC.

The chain links TRBV7-7 to TRBJ2-2; 7 positions match TRBD2. Unmatched junction bases numbered 5, after V lost 3 bases and J lost 7 bases. The CDR3 is 14 residues long. The germline V gene encodes CDR1 SSHAT and CDR2 FNYEAQ (reference sequence). The CDR3 protein is CASSLSGEGGELFF. The CDR3 DNA sequence: TGTGCCAGCAGCTTGAGCGGGGAGGGCGGGGAGCTGTTTTTT.

V and J are TRBV5-5 and TRBJ1-2, with 7 bases lining up with TRBD1. This CDR3 has 15 amino acids. CDR1 is SGHKS and CDR2 is YYEKEE in the germline V gene (reference sequence). The V segment lost 0 bases and the J segment 4 bases; nucleotides outside the gene matches: 6. CDR3 residues: CASSLVVGGSYGYTF. CDR3 nucleotide sequence: TGTGCCAGCAGCTTGGTAGTAGGGGGCTCCTATGGCTACACCTTC.

This rearrangement joins TRBV6-5 to TRBJ1-3, with D unresolved. The CDR3 is made up of 15 amino acids. V was clipped by 10 bases and J by 0 bases, with 16 bases between them. CDR1 is MNHEY and CDR2 is SVGAGI in the germline V gene. Written as DNA, the CDR3 is TGTGCCACTAAACCACAAGGAAGCTCTGGAAACACCATATATTTT. This encodes CATKPQGSSGNTIYF.

In its sample, this clone was seen a few times. The chain combines TRBV28 with TRBJ2-2, with 12 bases aligning to TRBD2. V trimming: 6 bases; J trimming: 0 bases; junction bases outside the gene matches: 8. CDR1 and CDR2 (germline): MDHEN, SYDVKM. The CDR3 has 18 amino acids. This CDR3 is CASRERLAGDPNTGELFF. The CDR3 DNA is TGTGCCAGCAGGGAAAGACTAGCGGGGGACCCGAACACCGGGGAGCTGTTTTTT.

This clone was observed a few times. The rearrangement joins TRBV3-1 (or the pseudogene TRBV3-2) to TRBJ1-1; D is perhaps TRBD1 (6 bases). Germline V gene data show CDR1 as LGHDT and CDR2 as YNNKEL (reference sequence). Trimming cost V 7 bases and J 0 bases, with 9 bases left between them. The CDR3 is 13 residues long. CDR3 bases: TGTGCCAGCAACCAGGGGTTGAACACTGAAGCTTTCTTT. Residues: CASNQGLNTEAFF.

The chain links TRBV21-1 to TRBJ1-3. TRBV21-1 corresponds to a pseudogene. This CDR3 spans 11 amino acids. CDR3 bases: TGTGCCAGCGCCGGGCGGAACACCATATATTTT. It yields the protein CASAGRNTIYF.

The rearrangement uses TRBV7-3 and TRBJ1-1; maybe TRBD1 (6 bases). The CDR3 contains 18 residues. The germline V and J ends were trimmed by 4 bases and 1 base, with 22 bases remaining between them. Germline lookup yields CDR1 SGHTA and CDR2 FQGTGA. CDR3: CASSSYLGPDRPNTEAFF. CDR3 nucleotides: TGTGCCAGCAGCTCTTACCTGGGACCGGACAGACCGAACACTGAAGCTTTCTTT.

This clone was seen only once. The chain recombines TRBV5-6 with TRBJ1-2; D uncertain. The CDR3 has 14 residues. Trimming cost V 4 bases and J 1 base, with 11 bases left between them. Germline V gene data show CDR1 as SGHDT and CDR2 as YYEEEE. CDR3 nucleotide sequence: TGTGCCAGCAGCCGTAGTTTGGGTAACTATGGCTACACCTTC. Translation gives CASSRSLGNYGYTF.

This clone was seen only a few times. The J gene is TRBJ1-2, the V gene TRBV9; no clear D. The germline CDR1 and CDR2 sequences are SGDLS and YYNGEE. The CDR3 covers 11 residues. Trimming took 3 bases from V and 8 from J, leaving 8 bases between them. In nucleotides, the CDR3 is TGTGCCAGCAGCGCCGGACGGGGCTACACCTTC. Residues: CASSAGRGYTF.

The rearrangement uses TRBV3-1 (or the pseudogene TRBV3-2) and TRBJ2-1, with D uncertain. The length of the CDR3 is 16 residues. Trimming shortened V by 1 base and J by 7 bases, and 17 bases separated the two germline ends. Germline CDR1 reads LGHDT; CDR2 reads YNNKEL (reference sequence). The CDR3 sequence: CASSQGVAPVLNEQFF. The DNA for the CDR3 is TGTGCCAGCAGCCAAGGGGTAGCCCCCGTACTTAATGAGCAGTTCTTC.

V usage is TRBV6-5 and J usage is TRBJ1-6; no reliable D call. This CDR3 has 15 residues. V was trimmed by 6 bases and J by 6 bases, leaving 15 bases between them. Germline CDR1 is MNHEY and CDR2 is SVGAGI. The CDR3 spells CASSDVGLANSPLHF. CDR3 in DNA: TGTGCCAGCAGCGACGTGGGGTTGGCTAATTCACCCCTCCACTTT.

The chain couples TRBV2 to TRBJ1-5; 7 nucleotides line up with TRBD1. Germline CDR1 reads SNHLY; CDR2 reads FYNNEI. Trimming at V came to 7 bases and at J to 7 bases, leaving 13 bases not matched to a gene. The CDR3 sequence is 15 residues long. The CDR3 sequence is CASNQGGYETQPQHF. The DNA of the CDR3 is TGTGCCAGCAACCAGGGGGGTTACGAAACCCAGCCCCAGCATTTT. The complete variable domain, with remaining parts taken from reference TRBV2 and TRBJ1-5, reads EPEVTQTPSHQVTQMGQEVILRCVPISNHLYFYWYRQILGQKVEFLVSFYNNEISEKSEIFDDQFSVERPDGSNFTLKIRSTKLEDSAMYFCASNQGGYETQPQHFGDGTRLSIL.

CDR3 nucleotides: TGTGCCACCAGCTGGAAGACAGGGGATGTTGCCGAGCAGTACTTC. This encodes CATSWKTGDVAEQYF. The chain links TRBV15 to TRBJ2-7; TRBD1 agrees at 8 bases. Germline values: CDR1 LNHNV, CDR2 YYDKDF (reference sequence). The ends lost 5 bases at V and 6 bases at J; junction bases unmatched: 12. CDR3 size: 15 residues.

The rearrangement joins TRBV27 to TRBJ1-1; 7 nucleotides align to TRBD1. Germline assignment: CDR1 MNHEY and CDR2 SMNVEV (reference sequence). J gave up 0 bases and V 2 bases, and 6 bases lay outside the gene matches. The CDR3 is 16 amino acids. CDR3 DNA sequence: TGTGCCAGCAGTTTACGGCCCGACAGGGTGAACACTGAAGCTTTCTTT. It yields the protein CASSLRPDRVNTEAFF.

The chain carries TRBV6-4 and TRBJ2-3; TRBD2 aligns across 8 bases. The trim removed 4 bases at V and 2 bases at J, leaving 5 bases unmatched. Germline V CDR1 and CDR2: MRHNA, SNTAGT. This CDR3 has 15 residues. The CDR3 DNA reads as TGTGCCAGCAGTGCCTACGGGGGGGCCACAGATACGCAGTATTTT. It encodes CASSAYGGATDTQYF.

J is TRBJ2-1 and V is TRBV28, with D maybe TRBD1 (5 bases). Germline V lookup: CDR1 MDHEN, CDR2 SYDVKM. CDR3 length: 12 residues. Trimming cost V 3 bases and J 10 bases, with 10 bases left between them. CDR3 in amino acids: CASSFPNREQFF. The CDR3 coding sequence is TGTGCCAGCAGTTTCCCAAACAGGGAGCAGTTCTTC.

This rearrangement joins TRBV6-6 to TRBJ2-1; tentative D call: TRBD2 (6 bases). The CDR3 totals 15 residues. Germline CDR1 and CDR2: MNHNY and SVGAGI (reference sequence). Trimming shortened V by 4 bases and J by 6 bases, and 16 bases separated the two germline ends. The CDR3 loop is CASSFMRGYFNEQFF. CDR3 nucleotide sequence: TGTGCCAGCAGTTTCATGCGGGGCTATTTCAATGAGCAGTTCTTC.

The chain uses TRBV11-2 and TRBJ1-4; D may be TRBD1 (5 bases). The V end lost 1 base, the J end lost 7 bases, and 13 bases lay between the germline ends. This CDR3 is built from 15 residues. Germline CDR1 and CDR2: SGHAT and FQNNGV. The CDR3 DNA reads as TGTGCCAGCAGCTTAGTCGGGGGGAGAAGTGAAAAACTGTTTTTT. Amino acids: CASSLVGGRSEKLFF.

The genes are TRBV7-9 and TRBJ1-3; 10 bases agree with TRBD1. The CDR3 runs to 16 residues. The germline V gene encodes CDR1 SEHNR and CDR2 FQNEAQ (reference sequence). Germline trimming cut 5 bases from V and 3 bases from J; bases unmatched to any gene: 7. The CDR3 sequence is CASSPLGTGDGNTIYF. As DNA, the CDR3 is TGTGCCAGCAGCCCACTAGGGACAGGGGATGGAAACACCATATATTTT.

This clone was recorded a few times. The genes are TRBV13 and TRBJ1-4, with 7 bases aligning to TRBD1. Trimming removed 4 bases from V and 8 bases from J; junction bases left unmatched: 7. CDR1 PRHDT and CDR2 FYEKMQ come from the germline V gene (reference sequence). The CDR3 has 14 amino acids. The chain's CDR3 is CASSSTGAGEKLFF. DNA of the CDR3: TGTGCCAGCAGCTCTACAGGGGCGGGGGAAAAACTGTTTTTT.